This TCR beta chain was found in a study of blood T cell repertoires in COVID-19. Looking at the study overall: There were acute and convalescent COVID-19 samples, and they came from the United States, Italy and Spain. From T cells, B-cell-depleted T cells, or PBMCs came the material, which was cDNA or gDNA.

Methods used by the authors: Amplification with reference gene primers provided the estimates of nucleated cell counts. TCRdb's table, derived via immunoSEQ multiplex PCR, lists solely in-frame clones and lacks some. V and J calls and clone size come straight from that table; D and trimming were deduced from the DNA. The data contain around 68,000 clones, more than 60% of them singletons. What was sequenced was peripheral blood. The sequence was obtained from a woman aged 50 to 60 with acute or convalescent COVID-19.

The CDR3 nucleotides are TGTGCCAGCAGCGCTAACTCAGGGCGTGGTCAGCCCCAGCATTTT. Protein sequence: CASSANSGRGQPQHF. This sequence joins TRBV11-2 and TRBJ1-5, with TRBD1 as a possible D gene (5 bases). Germline V gives CDR1 SGHAT, CDR2 FQNNGV. This CDR3 has 15 amino acids. Trimming stripped 5 bases from V and 6 bases from J, with 17 bases between.